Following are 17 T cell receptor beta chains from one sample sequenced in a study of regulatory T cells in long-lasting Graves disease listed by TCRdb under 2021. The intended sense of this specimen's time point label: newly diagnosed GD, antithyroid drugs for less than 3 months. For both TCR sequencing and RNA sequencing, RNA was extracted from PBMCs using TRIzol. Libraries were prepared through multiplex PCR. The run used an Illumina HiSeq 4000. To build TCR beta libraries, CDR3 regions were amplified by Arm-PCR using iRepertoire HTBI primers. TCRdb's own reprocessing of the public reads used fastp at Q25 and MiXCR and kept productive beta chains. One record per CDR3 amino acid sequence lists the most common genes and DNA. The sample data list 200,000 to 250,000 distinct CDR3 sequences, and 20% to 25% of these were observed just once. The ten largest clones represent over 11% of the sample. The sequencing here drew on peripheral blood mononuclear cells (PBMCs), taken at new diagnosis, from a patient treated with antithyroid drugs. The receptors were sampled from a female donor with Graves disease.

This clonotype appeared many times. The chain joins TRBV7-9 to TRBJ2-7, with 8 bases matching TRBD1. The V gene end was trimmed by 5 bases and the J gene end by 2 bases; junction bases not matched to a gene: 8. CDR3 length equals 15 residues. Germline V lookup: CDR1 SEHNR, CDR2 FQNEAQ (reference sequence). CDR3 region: CASSGRTGITYEQYF. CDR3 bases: TGTGCCAGCAGCGGACGGACAGGGATCACCTACGAGCAGTACTTC.

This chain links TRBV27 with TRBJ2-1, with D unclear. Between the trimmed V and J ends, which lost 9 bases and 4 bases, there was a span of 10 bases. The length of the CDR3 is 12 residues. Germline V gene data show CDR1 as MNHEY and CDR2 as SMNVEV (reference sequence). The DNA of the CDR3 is TGTGCCAGTTATTCCCTGTACAATGAGCAGTTCTTC. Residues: CASYSLYNEQFF.

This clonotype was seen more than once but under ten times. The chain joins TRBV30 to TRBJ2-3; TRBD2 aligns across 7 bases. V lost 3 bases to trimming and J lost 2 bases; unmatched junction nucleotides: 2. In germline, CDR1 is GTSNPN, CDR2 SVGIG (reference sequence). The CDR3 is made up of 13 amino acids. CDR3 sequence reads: CAWRGTTTDTQYF. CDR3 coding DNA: TGTGCCTGGAGGGGGACTACCACAGATACGCAGTATTTT.

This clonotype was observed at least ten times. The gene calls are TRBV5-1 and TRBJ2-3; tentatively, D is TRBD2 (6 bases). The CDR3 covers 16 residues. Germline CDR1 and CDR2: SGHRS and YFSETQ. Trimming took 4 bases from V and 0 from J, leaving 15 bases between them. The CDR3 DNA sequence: TGCGCCAGCAGCGCCACAGCGGGTACTAGCACAGATACGCAGTATTTT. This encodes CASSATAGTSTDTQYF.

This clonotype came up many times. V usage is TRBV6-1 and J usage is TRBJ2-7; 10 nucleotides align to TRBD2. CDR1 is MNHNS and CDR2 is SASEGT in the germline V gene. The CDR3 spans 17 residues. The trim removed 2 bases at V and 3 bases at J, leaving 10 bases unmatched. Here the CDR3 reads CASSETAGTSAFYEQYF. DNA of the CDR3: TGTGCCAGCAGTGAAACAGCCGGGACTAGCGCCTTCTACGAGCAGTACTTC.

The DNA for the CDR3 is TGTGCCAGCAGCTTCCGGGACAGGGGGCGTAGCAATCAGCCCCAGCATTTT. This encodes CASSFRDRGRSNQPQHF. This chain joins TRBV11-2 and TRBJ1-5, with 12 positions matching TRBD1. The length of the CDR3 is 17 residues. Germline V gene data show CDR1 as SGHAT and CDR2 as FQNNGV. J gave up 0 bases and V 3 bases, and 3 bases lay outside the gene matches.

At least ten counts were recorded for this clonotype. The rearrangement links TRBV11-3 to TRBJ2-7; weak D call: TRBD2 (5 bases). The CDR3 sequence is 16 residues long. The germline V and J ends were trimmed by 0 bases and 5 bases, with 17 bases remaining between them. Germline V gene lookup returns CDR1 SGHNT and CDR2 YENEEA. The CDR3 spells CASSLDRLGAGNEQYF. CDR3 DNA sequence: TGTGCCAGCAGCTTAGATCGCTTGGGAGCTGGCAACGAGCAGTACTTC.

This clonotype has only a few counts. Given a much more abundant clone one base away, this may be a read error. The CDR3 loop is CSARPGITTRETRYF. The CDR3 nucleotides are TGCAGTGCTCGCCCAGGGATAACCACCAGGGAGACCCGGTACTTC. V gene TRBV20-1 combines with J gene TRBJ2-5; D is possibly TRBD1 or TRBD2 (5 bases each). This CDR3 is 15 amino acids long. Per germline, CDR1 DFQATT and CDR2 SNEGSKA (reference sequence).

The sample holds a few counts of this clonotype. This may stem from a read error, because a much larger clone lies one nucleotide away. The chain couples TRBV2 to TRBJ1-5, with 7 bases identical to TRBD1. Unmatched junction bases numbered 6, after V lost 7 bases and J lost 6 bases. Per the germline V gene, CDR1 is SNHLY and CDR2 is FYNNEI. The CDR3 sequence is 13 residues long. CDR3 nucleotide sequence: TGTGCCAGCAATGCGGCAGGGGGTCAGCCCCAGCATTTT. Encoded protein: CASNAAGGQPQHF.

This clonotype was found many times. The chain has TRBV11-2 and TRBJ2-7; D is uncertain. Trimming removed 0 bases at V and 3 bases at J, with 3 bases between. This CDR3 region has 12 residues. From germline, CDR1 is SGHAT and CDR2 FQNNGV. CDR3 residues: CASSLDRYEQYF. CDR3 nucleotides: TGTGCCAGCAGCTTAGACCGCTACGAGCAGTACTTC.

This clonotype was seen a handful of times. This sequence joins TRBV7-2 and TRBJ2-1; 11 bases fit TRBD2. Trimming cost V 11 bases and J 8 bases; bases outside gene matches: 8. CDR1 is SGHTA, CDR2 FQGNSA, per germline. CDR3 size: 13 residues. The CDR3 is CASVLSGGDEQFF. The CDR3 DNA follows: TGTGCCTCCGTTCTTAGCGGGGGGGATGAGCAGTTCTTC.

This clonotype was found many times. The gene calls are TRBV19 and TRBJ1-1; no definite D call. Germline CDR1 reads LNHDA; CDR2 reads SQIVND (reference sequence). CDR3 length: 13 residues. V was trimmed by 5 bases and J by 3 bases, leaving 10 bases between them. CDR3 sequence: CASSPQDYTEAFF. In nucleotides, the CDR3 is TGTGCCAGTAGTCCCCAGGACTACACTGAAGCTTTCTTT.

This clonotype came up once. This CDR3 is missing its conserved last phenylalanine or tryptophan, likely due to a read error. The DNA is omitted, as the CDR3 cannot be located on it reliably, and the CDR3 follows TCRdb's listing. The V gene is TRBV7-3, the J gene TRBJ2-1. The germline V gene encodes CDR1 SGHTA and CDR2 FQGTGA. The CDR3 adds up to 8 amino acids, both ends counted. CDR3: CASSQRLG.

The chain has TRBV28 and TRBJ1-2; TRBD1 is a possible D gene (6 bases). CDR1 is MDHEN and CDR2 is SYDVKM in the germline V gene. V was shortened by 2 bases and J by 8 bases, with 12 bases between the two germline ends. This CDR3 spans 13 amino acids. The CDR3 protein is CASSLGQGQGYTF. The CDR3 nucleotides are TGTGCCAGCAGTTTAGGCCAGGGGCAAGGCTACACCTTC.

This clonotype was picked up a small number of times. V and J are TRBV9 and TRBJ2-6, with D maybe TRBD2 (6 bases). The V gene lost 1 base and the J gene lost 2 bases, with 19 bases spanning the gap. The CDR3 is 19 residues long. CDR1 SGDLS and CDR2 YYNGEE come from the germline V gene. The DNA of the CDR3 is TGTGCCAGCAGCGTACCAGAGACTAGTAGGGGCGCTGGGGCCAACGTCCTGACTTTC. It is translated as CASSVPETSRGAGANVLTF.

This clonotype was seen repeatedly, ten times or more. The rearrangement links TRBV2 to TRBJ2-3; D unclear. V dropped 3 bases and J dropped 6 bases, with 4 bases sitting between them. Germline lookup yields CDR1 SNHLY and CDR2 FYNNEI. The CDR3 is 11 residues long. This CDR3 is CASSDLDTQYF. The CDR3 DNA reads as TGTGCCAGCAGTGACTTGGATACGCAGTATTTT.

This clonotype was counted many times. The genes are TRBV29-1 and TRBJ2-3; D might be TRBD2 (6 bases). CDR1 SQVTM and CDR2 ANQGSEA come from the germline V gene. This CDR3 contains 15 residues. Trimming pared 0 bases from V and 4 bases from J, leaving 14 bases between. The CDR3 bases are TGCAGCGTTGAAGATCTTCGGAGGGCGGCAGATACGCAGTATTTT. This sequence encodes CSVEDLRRAADTQYF.